Listed here are 19 T cell receptor beta chains from one sample, sequenced in a study of post-analysis software for immune sequencing data. Study-wide findings and caveats: About 5 TRBV segments (TRBV5-6, TRBV5-1 and TRBV20-1 among them) occurred more frequently in patients than in controls.

No antigen is known for these receptors. The TCR beta cDNA libraries carried unique molecular identifiers. TCRdb re-called the PCR reads with MiXCR, one entry per CDR3 protein. The data contain fewer than 600,000 distinct CDR3 sequences, nearly 45% of them singletons. Input material: blood. Receptors were obtained from a girl aged 5-17 years with multiple sclerosis.

The gene calls are TRBV27 and TRBJ2-4; no clear D gene. The end of the DNA aligns better with TRBJ2-5, so the J call may be wrong. Germline V gene sequence: CDR1 MNHEY, CDR2 SMNVEV (reference sequence). The CDR3 is 14 amino acids. CDR3 residues: CASSLSRRAETQYF. For the CDR3, the DNA is TGTGCCAGCAGTTTATCGAGAAGGGCAGAGACCCAGTACTTC.

The chain recombines TRBV7-2 with TRBJ2-7; weak D call: TRBD2 (5 bases). Germline assignment: CDR1 SGHTA and CDR2 FQGNSA. The ends were cut back, 1 base at V and 2 bases at J, with 9 bases in the middle. The CDR3 extends over 14 amino acids. The CDR3 sequence: CASSLEAGAYEQYF. The CDR3 DNA sequence: TGTGCCAGCAGCTTAGAGGCCGGGGCCTACGAGCAGTACTTC.

This clonotype was seen only a few times. The chain employs TRBV29-1 and TRBJ2-7; 10 nucleotides line up with TRBD2. The V segment lost 1 base and the J segment 6 bases; nucleotides outside the gene matches: 9. The CDR3 has 15 amino acids. Germline CDR1 reads SQVTM; CDR2 reads ANQGSEA. CDR3 nucleotide sequence: TGCAGCGTTGAAGTGGCTAGCGGGAGATCTGGCGAGCAGTACTTC. It encodes CSVEVASGRSGEQYF.

This chain joins TRBV6-6 and TRBJ1-1; no clear D gene. CDR3 size: 14 residues. V lost 2 bases and J 3 bases, leaving 10 bases between the germline ends. Germline V gene data show CDR1 as MNHNY and CDR2 as SVGAGI (reference sequence). CDR3 DNA sequence: TGTGCCAGCAGTTACGGGTTCGGGTACACTGAAGCTTTCTTT. Translating it yields CASSYGFGYTEAFF.

The chain joins TRBV6-2 or TRBV6-3 to TRBJ2-7, with 10 bases aligning to TRBD2. The CDR3 is 15 residues long. The V gene's germline CDR1 is MNHEY and CDR2 SVGEGT. Germline trimming cut 7 bases from V and 3 bases from J; bases unmatched to any gene: 9. CDR3 residues: CASTASGRGSYEQYF. CDR3 bases: TGTGCCAGCACGGCTAGCGGGAGAGGTAGCTACGAGCAGTACTTC.

CDR3 in DNA: TGTGCCACCAGCGCAAGCTCCTACAATGAGCAGTTCTTC. Encoded protein: CATSASSYNEQFF. The chain carries TRBV15 and TRBJ2-1; D remains unclear. The germline CDR1 and CDR2 sequences are LNHNV and YYDKDF (reference sequence). This CDR3 has 13 residues. V shed 5 bases and J shed 0 bases, with 5 bases lying between them.

CDR3 in DNA: TGTGCCAGCAGCAAATACAGGGATTTAGACTACGAGCAGTACTTC. Translation gives CASSKYRDLDYEQYF. The chain employs TRBV7-9 and TRBJ2-7; weak D call: TRBD1 (6 bases). V was pared by 5 bases and J by 3 bases, with 17 bases between. The CDR3 consists of 15 residues. Germline-derived CDR1 and CDR2 are SEHNR and FQNEAQ (reference sequence).

The chain links TRBV24-1 to TRBJ2-1; a weak D match, TRBD1 (6 bases). There are 19 residues in the CDR3. The germline gives CDR1 KGHDR, CDR2 SFDVKD. V shed 5 bases and J shed 2 bases, with 24 bases lying between them. The CDR3 DNA sequence: TGTGCCACCAGTGGCCGCCCAGGGGTCACCGAGGGCCCCTACAATGAGCAGTTCTTC. This codes for CATSGRPGVTEGPYNEQFF.

V usage is TRBV3-1 and J usage is TRBJ2-4; TRBD1 aligns across 7 bases. CDR3 length: 16 amino acids. Losses at the gene ends were 6 bases for V and 7 bases for J; bases not matched to a gene: 15. The germline V gene has CDR1 LGHDT and CDR2 YNNKEL (reference sequence). The CDR3 DNA reads as TGTGCCAGCAGTTCATTAACAGGGGCTGACTGGAACATTCAGTACTTC. Translated: CASSSLTGADWNIQYF.

The genes are TRBV6-6 and TRBJ2-1, with unresolved D. Germline V gene data show CDR1 as MNHNY and CDR2 as SVGAGI (reference sequence). This CDR3 is built from 16 residues. V was cut by 6 bases and J by 2 bases, with 17 bases left in between. The chain's CDR3 is CASSQGLTRTYNEQFF. Here the CDR3 DNA reads TGTGCCAGCAGCCAAGGGCTAACGAGGACCTACAATGAGCAGTTCTTC.

This clonotype has a handful of counts. The chain couples TRBV10-3 to TRBJ2-4, with D possibly matching TRBD2 (5 bases). TRBJ2-7 matches the DNA end more closely, so the J call is doubtful. CDR1 is ENHRY, CDR2 SYGVKD, per germline. The CDR3 is 16 residues long. In DNA, the CDR3 is TGTGCCATCAGTGGGGCCGGAGCGGAACTCTACTACGAGCAGTACTTC. Amino acid sequence: CAISGAGAELYYEQYF.

The J gene is TRBJ2-3, the V gene TRBV5-1, with D unclear. The germline V gene has CDR1 SGHRS and CDR2 YFSETQ. The CDR3 is 15 amino acids. V was clipped by 0 bases and J by 0 bases, with 8 bases between them. The CDR3 nucleotides are TGCGCCAGCAGCTTGGAAGCCTACAGCACAGATACGCAGTATTTT. Its translation: CASSLEAYSTDTQYF.

The rearrangement links TRBV24-1 to TRBJ2-3; D remains unclear. Germline CDR1 reads KGHDR; CDR2 reads SFDVKD. Between the trimmed V and J ends, which lost 4 bases and 2 bases, there was a span of 6 bases. This CDR3 spans 13 amino acids. CDR3 sequence (DNA): TGTGCCACCAGTGACCCGACCACAGATACGCAGTATTTT. Residues: CATSDPTTDTQYF.

V is TRBV28 and J is TRBJ1-2; D is possibly TRBD1 (6 bases). The V gene lost 4 bases and the J gene lost 6 bases, with 24 bases spanning the gap. Per the germline V gene, CDR1 is MDHEN and CDR2 is SYDVKM. The CDR3 runs 17 residues. Written as DNA, the CDR3 is TGTGCCAGCAGTTATAGTGGATTATGGGGGGGGGCGGATGGCTACACCTTC. It encodes CASSYSGLWGGADGYTF.

The chain employs TRBV6-5 and TRBJ2-1; TRBD2 might be the D (5 bases). Germline V gives CDR1 MNHEY, CDR2 SVGAGI. V was shortened by 6 bases and J by 2 bases, with 14 bases between the two germline ends. CDR3 size: 15 residues. The CDR3 spells CASSPAGYPYNEQFF. The CDR3 nucleotides read TGTGCCAGCAGCCCTGCGGGCTACCCCTACAATGAGCAGTTCTTC.

The V and J genes are TRBV5-4 and TRBJ2-2, with D uncertain. Trimming took off 3 bases at V and 9 bases at J, with 9 bases between the two ends. Germline CDR1 is SGHNT and CDR2 is YYREEE (reference sequence). The CDR3 runs 12 residues. The CDR3 DNA follows: TGTGCCAGCAGCTACGCAAGTCGGGAGCTGTTTTTT. As protein: CASSYASRELFF.

This rearrangement joins TRBV6-5 to TRBJ2-1, with 7 bases aligning to TRBD1. The CDR3 runs 15 residues. The V segment lost 5 bases and the J segment 8 bases; nucleotides outside the gene matches: 12. In germline, CDR1 is MNHEY, CDR2 SVGAGI. Here the CDR3 reads CASSRGLKGADEQFF. CDR3 coding DNA: TGTGCCAGCAGTCGAGGACTCAAGGGGGCCGATGAGCAGTTCTTC.

In its sample, this clonotype was seen a few times. The gene calls are TRBV5-5 and TRBJ1-2, with D tentatively TRBD1 (6 bases). Per the germline V gene, CDR1 is SGHKS and CDR2 is YYEKEE (reference sequence). The V gene lost 0 bases and the J gene lost 4 bases, with 13 bases spanning the gap. CDR3 length: 15 residues. The CDR3 coding sequence is TGTGCCAGCAGCTTGGAGGGGGAATTGATCTATGGCTACACCTTC. Its translation is CASSLEGELIYGYTF.

The chain couples TRBV20-1 to TRBJ2-1; 10 bases align to TRBD2. The ends lost 2 bases at V and 3 bases at J; junction bases unmatched: 4. CDR3 size: 15 residues. Germline V gene data show CDR1 as DFQATT and CDR2 as SNEGSKA (reference sequence). CDR3 residues: CSARRPSGSYNEQFF. As DNA, the CDR3 is TGCAGTGCTAGAAGGCCTAGCGGGAGCTACAATGAGCAGTTCTTC.